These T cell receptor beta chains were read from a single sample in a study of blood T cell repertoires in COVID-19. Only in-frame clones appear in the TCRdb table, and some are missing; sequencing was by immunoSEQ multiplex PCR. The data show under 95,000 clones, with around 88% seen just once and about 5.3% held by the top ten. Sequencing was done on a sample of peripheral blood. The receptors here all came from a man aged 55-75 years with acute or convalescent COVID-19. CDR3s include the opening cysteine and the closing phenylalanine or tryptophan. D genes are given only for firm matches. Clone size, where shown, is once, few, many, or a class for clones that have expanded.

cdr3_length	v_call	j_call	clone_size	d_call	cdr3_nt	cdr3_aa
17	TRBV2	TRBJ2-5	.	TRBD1	TGTGCCAGCAGTGAAGGGTCAGGGACAGGGATTCGAAAGACCCAGTACTTC	CASSEGSGTGIRKTQYF
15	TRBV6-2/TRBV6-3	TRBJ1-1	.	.	TGTGCCAGCAGTTACGGCGGCGGAATGAACACTGAAGCTTTCTTT	CASSYGGGMNTEAFF
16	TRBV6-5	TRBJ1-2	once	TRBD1	TGTGCCAGCAGTTACTCCGGACAGGGTGAGGACTATGGCTACACCTTC	CASSYSGQGEDYGYTF
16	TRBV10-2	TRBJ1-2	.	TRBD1	TGCGCCAGCAGTGACAACCTGCCGACAGGGCCTGGCGGCTACACCTTC	CASSDNLPTGPGGYTF
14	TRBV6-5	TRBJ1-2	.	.	TGTGCCAGCAGTTACTCGGAAGGAGACTATGGCTACACCTTC	CASSYSEGDYGYTF
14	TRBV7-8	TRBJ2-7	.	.	TGTGCCAGCAGCTTAGGTCCCAGGGTCTACGAGCAGTACTTC	CASSLGPRVYEQYF
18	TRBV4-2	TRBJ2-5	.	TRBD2	TGTGCCAGCAGCCCTACCGGTACCCTAGCGGGGGGGCAGGAGACCCAGTACTTC	CASSPTGTLAGGQETQYF
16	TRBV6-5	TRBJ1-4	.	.	TGTGCCAGCAGTTATTCGGCGAACAGGCTTAATGAAAAACTGTTTTTT	CASSYSANRLNEKLFF
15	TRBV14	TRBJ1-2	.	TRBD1	TGTGCCAGCAGCCGTCCGGGACAGGGAGACTATGGCTACACCTTC	CASSRPGQGDYGYTF
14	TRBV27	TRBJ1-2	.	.	TGTGCCAGCAGTTTCTCCGGTTCTAACTATGGCTACACCTTC	CASSFSGSNYGYTF
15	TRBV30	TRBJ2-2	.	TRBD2	TGTGCCTGGAGTCCGGGAGGGGGGAACACCGGGGAGCTGTTTTTT	CAWSPGGGNTGELFF
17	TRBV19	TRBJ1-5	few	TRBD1	TGTGCCAGTAGTTCCCCTAGGACAGGGTCTTTCGATCAGCCCCAGCATTTT	CASSSPRTGSFDQPQHF
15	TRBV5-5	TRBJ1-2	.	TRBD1	TGTGCCAGCAGCTTGGCCGCGGGACAGGGGTATGGCTACACCTTC	CASSLAAGQGYGYTF
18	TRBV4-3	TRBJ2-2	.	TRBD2	TGCGCCAGCAGCCAAGATCTCCGACGACTAGCGGGTGGCGGGGAGCTGTTTTTT	CASSQDLRRLAGGGELFF
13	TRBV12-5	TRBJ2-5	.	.	TGTGCTAGTGGTTTTTCGGGAAAAGAGACCCAGTACTTC	CASGFSGKETQYF
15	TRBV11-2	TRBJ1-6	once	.	TGTGCCAGCAGCTTAACACCGGGACTTAATTCACCCCTCCACTTT	CASSLTPGLNSPLHF
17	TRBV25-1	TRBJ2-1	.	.	TGTGCCAGCAGTGACCTGTTTCCAGGGGCCGGCTACAATGAGCAGTTCTTC	CASSDLFPGAGYNEQFF
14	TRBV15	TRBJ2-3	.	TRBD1	TGTGCCACTCTAAGACAGGGGAGCACAGATACGCAGTATTTT	CATLRQGSTDTQYF
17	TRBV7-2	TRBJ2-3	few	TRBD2	TGTGCCAGCAGCTTGGGGGGGATAACGGGGAGGTTTGGAAGGCAGTATTTT	CASSLGGITGRFGRQYF
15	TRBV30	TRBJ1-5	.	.	TGTGCCTGGACAAGATCCAACAGGAGCAATCAGCCCCAGCATTTT	CAWTRSNRSNQPQHF
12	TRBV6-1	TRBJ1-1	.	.	TGTGCCAGCACCGGGGGGAACACTGAAGCTTTCTTT	CASTGGNTEAFF
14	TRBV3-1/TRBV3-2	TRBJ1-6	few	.	TGTGCCAGCAGCCAAGCAGGGAGGGGCTCACCCCTCCACTTT	CASSQAGRGSPLHF
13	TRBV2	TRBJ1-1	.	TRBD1	TGTGCCAGCAGTTCACAGGGGGCCCTTGAAGCTTTCTTT	CASSSQGALEAFF
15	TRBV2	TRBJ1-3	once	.	TGTGCCAGCAGTGAAACGTCCCTAGGTGGAAACACCATATATTTT	CASSETSLGGNTIYF
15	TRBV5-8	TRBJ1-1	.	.	TGTGCCAGCACCACGAATCTGGGAGGAGGTAATGAAGCTTTCTTT	CASTTNLGGGNEAFF
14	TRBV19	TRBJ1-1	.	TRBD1	TGTGCCAGTAGGGGACAGGGGCTGGACACTGAAGCTTTCTTT	CASRGQGLDTEAFF
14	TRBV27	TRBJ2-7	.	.	TGTGCCAGCAGCACCTCCGACAGGCCCTACGAGCAGTACTTC	CASSTSDRPYEQYF
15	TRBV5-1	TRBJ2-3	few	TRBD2	TGCGCCAGCAGCTTGAGCGGGGCACGCACAGATACGCAGTATTTT	CASSLSGARTDTQYF
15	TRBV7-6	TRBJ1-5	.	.	TGTGCCAGCAGCCCTGGGTGGGGGGACGATCAGCCCCAGCATTTT	CASSPGWGDDQPQHF
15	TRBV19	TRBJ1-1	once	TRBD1	TGTGCCAGTACCCAACCCCCGGACAGGGGCACTGAAGCTTTCTTT	CASTQPPDRGTEAFF
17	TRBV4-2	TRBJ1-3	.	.	TGTGCCAGCAGTCGACCTATAACAGGTAGAGGAGGAAACACCATATATTTT	CASSRPITGRGGNTIYF
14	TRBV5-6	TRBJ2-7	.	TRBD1	TGTGCCAGCAGTTGGGGGACAGGTGATTACGAGCAGTACTTC	CASSWGTGDYEQYF
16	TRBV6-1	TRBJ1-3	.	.	TGTGCCAGCAGTGAAACCTCCCCAATAGCGGGAAACACCATATATTTT	CASSETSPIAGNTIYF
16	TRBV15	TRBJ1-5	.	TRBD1	TGTGCCACCAGCAGAGACATCGACAGGGGGCGTCAGCCCCAGCATTTT	CATSRDIDRGRQPQHF
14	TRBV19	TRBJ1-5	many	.	TGTGCCAGTAGTATGCGGGGGGTTAATCAGCCCCAGCATTTT	CASSMRGVNQPQHF
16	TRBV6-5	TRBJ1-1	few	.	TGTGCCAGCAGTTACTCGAACAGGCCAGTCAACACTGAAGCTTTCTTT	CASSYSNRPVNTEAFF
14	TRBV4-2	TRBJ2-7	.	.	TGTGCCAGCAGCCCTGGGGACATCTCCTACGAGCAGTACTTC	CASSPGDISYEQYF
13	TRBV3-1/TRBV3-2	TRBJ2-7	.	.	TGTGCCAGCAGCCAAGTCGCTACCTACGAGCAGTACTTC	CASSQVATYEQYF
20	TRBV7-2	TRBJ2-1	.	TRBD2	TGTGCCAGCAGCTTAGCCCGCCTAGCGGGGGGCATAGGGTCCTACAATGAGCAGTTCTTC	CASSLARLAGGIGSYNEQFF
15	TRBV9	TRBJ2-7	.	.	TGTGCCAGCAGCGTGGGGCAGGGGTTCTCCTACGAGCAGTACTTC	CASSVGQGFSYEQYF